This entry describes one T cell receptor beta chain. The CDR3 totals 14 residues. Germline CDR1 and CDR2: SEHNR and FQNEAQ (reference sequence). The germline V and J ends were trimmed by 3 bases and 5 bases, with 13 bases remaining between them. Unique molecular identifiers were used in preparing the TCRbeta library. One entry per CDR3 protein, called by TCRdb with MiXCR from the PCR reads. The sample yields roughly 500,000 distinct CDR3 sequences, about 16% seen once. The data stem from a study of T-cell reconstitution after alpha-beta-depleted transplantation in children. V usage is TRBV7-9 and J usage is TRBJ1-2; weak D call: TRBD1 (5 bases). The sequencing used PBMCs from the stem cell graft donor, collected from the stem cell graft. This TCR derives from a human donor who donated a stem cell graft to a child with acute lymphoblastic leukemia. The CDR3, as DNA: TGTGCCAGCAGCTTCTCGACAGAGTCATATGGCTACACCTTC. It encodes CASSFSTESYGYTF. The full variable domain, in which reference TRBV7-9 and TRBJ1-2 provide the parts outside the CDR3, is DTGVSQNPRHKITKRGQNVTFRCDPISEHNRLYWYRQTLGQGPEFLTYFQNEAQLEKSRLLSDRFSAERPKGSFSTLEIQRTEQGDSAMYLCASSFSTESYGYTFGSGTRLTVV.